One and the same sample provided the 17 T cell receptor beta chains below, sequenced in a study of T cell clonotyping in hematopoietic cell transplantation. Sample time point: recipient sample about 28 days before transplant, after cytoreduction. Method: immunoSEQ multiplex PCR; TCRdb's copy keeps in-frame clones and lacks some. The sample records about 6,900 clones, about 97% being singletons. This specimen consisted of peripheral blood mononuclear cells, obtained before stem cell transplant. These receptors were obtained from a man aged 65 to 85 with acute myeloid leukemia. Some clones in this sample may be carry-over from other donors' samples.

This clone was seen a single time. The J gene is TRBJ1-2, the V gene TRBV6-6, with D unclear. In germline, CDR1 is MNHNY, CDR2 SVGAGI (reference sequence). Trimming took off 0 bases at V and 10 bases at J, with 12 bases between the two ends. This CDR3 has 13 amino acids. CDR3 nucleotide sequence: TGTGCCAGCAGTTACTCAGGACCGGGCGCCTACACCTTC. Protein: CASSYSGPGAYTF.

This rearrangement joins TRBV30 to TRBJ1-2; the D gene is possibly TRBD1 (6 bases). The CDR3 runs 14 residues. V lost 5 bases and J 7 bases, leaving 20 bases between the germline ends. Germline CDR1 and CDR2: GTSNPN and SVGIG (reference sequence). The CDR3 nucleotides read TGTGCCTGGCGATGGGGTAGGGGGAGTAGTGGCTACACCTTC. This encodes CAWRWGRGSSGYTF.

The rearrangement links TRBV6-5 to TRBJ2-7, with D unresolved. V was trimmed by 6 bases and J by 3 bases, leaving 12 bases between them. Germline lookup yields CDR1 MNHEY and CDR2 SVGAGI. This CDR3 comprises 13 residues. For the CDR3, the DNA is TGTGCCAGCAGCCAGAACGACATCTACGAGCAGTACTTC. Protein product: CASSQNDIYEQYF.

This clone has just one count. The chain links TRBV5-1 to TRBJ2-3; D remains unclear. V gave up 0 bases and J gave up 5 bases, with 16 bases separating them. The CDR3 loop spans 16 amino acids. The germline gives CDR1 SGHRS, CDR2 YFSETQ. The CDR3 nucleotides are TGCGCCAGCAGCTTGGGGATGGGGATGGCTGGAGATACGCAGTATTTT. The encoded protein is CASSLGMGMAGDTQYF.

The rearrangement links TRBV11-3 to TRBJ1-3; D is perhaps TRBD1 (6 bases). The germline CDR1 and CDR2 sequences are SGHNT and YENEEA. The CDR3 totals 17 residues. V lost 5 bases, J lost 1 base, and 18 bases lay in between. CDR3 residues: CASSGWRTVNSGNTIYF. As DNA, the CDR3 is TGTGCCAGCAGCGGTTGGCGGACAGTTAATTCTGGAAACACCATATATTTT. Full variable domain (outside the CDR3, taken from reference TRBV11-3 and TRBJ1-3): EAGVVQSPRYKIIEKKQPVAFWCNPISGHNTLYWYLQNLGQGPELLIRYENEEAVDDSQLPKDRFSAERLKGVDSTLKIQPAELGDSAVYLCASSGWRTVNSGNTIYFGEGSWLTVV.

This clone was picked up one time. The chain is built from TRBV7-9 and TRBJ1-2; 7 bases agree with TRBD1. After removal of 5 bases from V and 4 bases from J, the junction contained 10 bases not matched to a gene. This CDR3 is built from 15 residues. Germline values: CDR1 SEHNR, CDR2 FQNEAQ (reference sequence). CDR3 amino acids: CASSKLTGSGYGYTF. The CDR3 region has the DNA TGTGCCAGCAGCAAACTGACAGGGTCGGGCTATGGCTACACCTTC.

This rearrangement joins TRBV19 to TRBJ1-2; D uncertain. In germline, CDR1 is LNHDA, CDR2 SQIVND (reference sequence). With 6 bases removed from V and 5 bases from J, the gap between germline ends came to 7 bases. The CDR3 sequence is 11 residues long. In DNA form, the CDR3 reads TGTGCCAGTAGCACGACTTATGGCTACACCTTC. This sequence encodes CASSTTYGYTF. The full variable domain, completed using reference TRBV19 and TRBJ1-2, is DGGITQSPKYLFRKEGQNVTLSCEQNLNHDAMYWYRQDPGQGLRLIYYSQIVNDFQKGDIAEGYSVSREKKESFPLTVTSAQKNPTAFYLCASSTTYGYTFGSGTRLTVV.

The rearrangement links TRBV6-5 to TRBJ2-7; possible D gene TRBD1, 5 bases. V was shortened by 2 bases and J by 3 bases, with 11 bases between the two germline ends. The CDR3 extends over 14 amino acids. The V gene's germline CDR1 is MNHEY and CDR2 SVGAGI. The CDR3 region has the DNA TGTGCCAGCAGTTACCTTGACAGCCTCTACGAGCAGTACTTC. Translation: CASSYLDSLYEQYF.

The CDR3 coding sequence is TGTGCCAGCAGGACAGACCCTTATGGCTACACCTTC. This sequence encodes CASRTDPYGYTF. The rearrangement joins TRBV6-5 to TRBJ1-2; tentative D call: TRBD1 (5 bases). Germline loops: CDR1 MNHEY, CDR2 SVGAGI. CDR3 length: 12 residues. V was clipped by 6 bases and J by 5 bases, with 10 bases between them.

The V gene is TRBV2, the J gene TRBJ1-6, with D maybe TRBD1 (5 bases). The germline gives CDR1 SNHLY, CDR2 FYNNEI. This CDR3 is 16 amino acids long. Trimming removed 5 bases at V and 7 bases at J, with 18 bases between. The chain's CDR3 is CASSLREVGTNSPLHF. CDR3 nucleotide sequence: TGTGCCAGCAGTCTGCGGGAGGTAGGGACCAATTCACCCCTCCACTTT.

The CDR3: CASSLKGADYGYTF. The CDR3 DNA reads as TGCGCCAGCAGCTTGAAGGGGGCGGACTATGGCTACACCTTC. This chain joins TRBV5-1 and TRBJ1-2; 7 bases agree with TRBD1. Germline CDR1 reads SGHRS; CDR2 reads YFSETQ. J gave up 3 bases and V 1 base, and 3 bases lay outside the gene matches. The length of the CDR3 is 14 residues.

The CDR3 sequence is CAISEGTGGYEQYF. CDR3 coding DNA: TGTGCCATCAGTGAAGGGACAGGGGGCTACGAGCAGTACTTC. This chain links TRBV10-3 with TRBJ2-7; TRBD1 matches 11 bases. Germline lookup yields CDR1 ENHRY and CDR2 SYGVKD. V lost 3 bases to trimming and J lost 3 bases; unmatched junction nucleotides: 1. The CDR3 is 14 amino acids.

The chain is built from TRBV30 and TRBJ1-2, with D unresolved. CDR1 is GTSNPN, CDR2 SVGIG, per germline (reference sequence). This CDR3 has 11 residues. V lost 4 bases to trimming and J lost 0 bases, with 3 bases between them. The CDR3 spells CAWISNYGYTF. The CDR3 DNA is TGTGCCTGGATATCTAACTATGGCTACACCTTC.

This rearrangement joins TRBV6-5 to TRBJ1-2; 8 nucleotides match TRBD1. The ends lost 4 bases at V and 0 bases at J; junction bases unmatched: 7. Germline-derived CDR1 and CDR2 are MNHEY and SVGAGI. The CDR3 has 16 amino acids. CDR3 residues: CASSSYDRGTNYGYTF. DNA of the CDR3: TGTGCCAGCAGTTCCTATGACAGGGGAACTAACTATGGCTACACCTTC.

The chain employs TRBV30 and TRBJ2-7; the D gene is possibly TRBD1 (5 bases). Looked up from germline, CDR1 is GTSNPN and CDR2 is SVGIG (reference sequence). The V end lost 0 bases, the J end lost 2 bases, and 11 bases lay between the germline ends. CDR3 length: 14 amino acids. The CDR3 nucleotides read TGTGCCTGGAGTGTGGGGCATACCCCCTACGAGCAGTACTTC. Translated, it gives CAWSVGHTPYEQYF.

The chain carries TRBV11-1 and TRBJ2-7; D is unclear. The CDR3 sequence is 14 residues long. V was clipped by 1 base and J by 0 bases, with 7 bases between them. The germline CDR1 and CDR2 sequences are SGHAT and FQDESV (reference sequence). In DNA form, the CDR3 reads TGTGCCAGCAGCTTAGGGCATAGCTCCTACGAGCAGTACTTC. Translation: CASSLGHSSYEQYF.

The chain combines TRBV14 with TRBJ1-4; D is perhaps TRBD1 (5 bases). CDR1 and CDR2 (germline): SGHDN, FVKESK. Trimming left V 3 bases short and J 12 bases short, with 20 bases between. The CDR3 sequence is 15 residues long. The CDR3: CASSHSRAGGGELFF. In nucleotides, the CDR3 is TGTGCCAGCAGCCACAGCAGGGCGGGAGGAGGAGAACTGTTTTTT. The entire variable domain, with the rest obtained from reference TRBV14 and TRBJ1-4, is as follows: EAGVTQFPSHSVIEKGQTVTLRCDPISGHDNLYWYRRVMGKEIKFLLHFVKESKQDESGMPNNRFLAERTGGTYSTLKVQPAELEDSGVYFCASSHSRAGGGELFFGSGTQLSVL.